Listed below are T cell receptor beta chains from one sample, sequenced in a study of cytomegalovirus exposure and HLA in healthy donors. Assay: immunoSEQ multiplex PCR; the TCRdb copy retains only in-frame clones and omits some. The sample consists of 220,000 or so clones, approximately 88% of them appearing once. The sequencing input was PBMCs. All receptors derive from a woman aged 25 to 39 in good health and CMV-seropositive. Each CDR3 is given with its conserved first and last residue. A D gene is named only where the DNA matches it firmly. Clone size, where shown, is once, few, many, or a class for clones that have expanded.

clone size: -; J gene: TRBJ1-2; V gene: TRBV5-1; D gene: -; CDR3 protein: CASSLAAIFNYGYTF; CDR3 DNA: TGCGCCAGCAGCTTGGCGGCCATTTTTAACTATGGCTACACCTTC
clone size: -; J gene: TRBJ1-1; V gene: TRBV6-6; D gene: -; CDR3 protein: CASRGSLNTEAFF; CDR3 DNA: TGTGCCAGCCGCGGCAGCTTGAACACTGAAGCTTTCTTT
clone size: -; J gene: TRBJ2-1; V gene: TRBV28; D gene: -; CDR3 protein: CASSPGYNEQFF; CDR3 DNA: TGTGCCAGCAGTCCAGGGTACAATGAGCAGTTCTTC
clone size: -; J gene: TRBJ1-2; V gene: TRBV5-1; D gene: -; CDR3 protein: CASSWGWPLHYGYTF; CDR3 DNA: TGCGCCAGCAGCTGGGGTTGGCCCCTCCACTATGGCTACACCTTC
clone size: -; J gene: TRBJ1-2; V gene: TRBV12-5; D gene: -; CDR3 protein: CASGPGTGGIYGYTF; CDR3 DNA: TGTGCTAGTGGTCCCGGGACGGGGGGTATCTATGGCTACACCTTC
clone size: -; J gene: TRBJ2-3; V gene: TRBV9; D gene: -; CDR3 protein: CASSVDGSGSSTDTQYF; CDR3 DNA: TGTGCCAGCAGCGTAGACGGCAGCGGGTCTAGCACAGATACGCAGTATTTT
clone size: few; J gene: TRBJ2-1; V gene: TRBV11-3; D gene: -; CDR3 protein: CASSREGETRNEQFF; CDR3 DNA: TGTGCCAGCAGCCGAGAGGGGGAGACGAGAAATGAGCAGTTCTTC
clone size: -; J gene: TRBJ2-3; V gene: TRBV6-5; D gene: -; CDR3 protein: CASSYSPTDTQYF; CDR3 DNA: TGTGCCAGCAGTTACTCCCCAACAGATACGCAGTATTTT
clone size: many; J gene: TRBJ1-1; V gene: TRBV20-1; D gene: -; CDR3 protein: CSATRTQAFF; CDR3 DNA: TGCAGTGCCACACGGACCCAAGCTTTCTTT
clone size: once; J gene: TRBJ1-1; V gene: TRBV11-3; D gene: -; CDR3 protein: CASSLGGIFTEAFF; CDR3 DNA: TGTGCCAGCAGCTTAGGGGGGATATTCACTGAAGCTTTCTTT
clone size: -; J gene: TRBJ1-1; V gene: TRBV10-3; D gene: -; CDR3 protein: CAISASVNTEAFF; CDR3 DNA: TGTGCCATCAGTGCCAGTGTTAACACTGAAGCTTTCTTT
clone size: -; J gene: TRBJ2-1; V gene: TRBV9; D gene: -; CDR3 protein: CASTPHSGDYNEQFF; CDR3 DNA: TGTGCCAGCACCCCCCACAGCGGAGACTACAATGAGCAGTTCTTC
clone size: once; J gene: TRBJ1-2; V gene: TRBV6-1; D gene: -; CDR3 protein: CASSESSANYGYTF; CDR3 DNA: TGTGCCAGCAGTGAAAGCAGTGCAAACTATGGCTACACCTTC
clone size: -; J gene: TRBJ1-2; V gene: TRBV9; D gene: TRBD1; CDR3 protein: CASRATGVYGYTF; CDR3 DNA: TGTGCCAGCAGAGCTACAGGGGTCTATGGCTACACCTTC
clone size: -; J gene: TRBJ2-2; V gene: TRBV5-1; D gene: -; CDR3 protein: CASSSWDGGELFF; CDR3 DNA: TGCGCCAGCAGCTCCTGGGACGGCGGGGAGCTGTTTTTT
clone size: few; J gene: TRBJ1-2; V gene: TRBV7-9; D gene: -; CDR3 protein: CASSPPEAINYGYTF; CDR3 DNA: TGTGCCAGCAGCCCGCCCGAGGCCATTAACTATGGCTACACCTTC
clone size: -; J gene: TRBJ1-5; V gene: TRBV5-6; D gene: -; CDR3 protein: CASSSGGGNQPQHF; CDR3 DNA: TGTGCCAGCAGCTCGGGAGGGGGAAATCAGCCCCAGCATTTT
clone size: -; J gene: TRBJ1-5; V gene: TRBV5-8; D gene: -; CDR3 protein: CASSLFLSLGVSGQPQHF; CDR3 DNA: TGTGCCAGCAGCTTATTCTTGAGCTTGGGAGTTTCGGGCCAGCCCCAGCATTTT
clone size: few; J gene: TRBJ1-1; V gene: TRBV18; D gene: -; CDR3 protein: CASSRTRDTEAFF; CDR3 DNA: TGTGCCAGCTCACGAACACGGGACACTGAAGCTTTCTTT
clone size: once; J gene: TRBJ2-2; V gene: TRBV4-2; D gene: -; CDR3 protein: CASSQPTRNTGELFF; CDR3 DNA: TGTGCCAGCAGCCAGCCCACAAGGAACACCGGGGAGCTGTTTTTT
clone size: once; J gene: TRBJ1-2; V gene: TRBV14; D gene: -; CDR3 protein: CASSRRAGYGYTF; CDR3 DNA: TGTGCCAGCAGCCGGCGGGCAGGCTATGGCTACACCTTC
clone size: -; J gene: TRBJ1-1; V gene: TRBV4-3; D gene: -; CDR3 protein: CASSQDPTGNTEAFF; CDR3 DNA: TGCGCCAGCAGCCAAGATCCCACAGGGAACACTGAAGCTTTCTTT
clone size: -; J gene: TRBJ1-2; V gene: TRBV6-5; D gene: -; CDR3 protein: CASSYGLEYGYTF; CDR3 DNA: TGTGCCAGCAGTTACGGTCTGGAGTATGGCTACACCTTC
clone size: once; J gene: TRBJ2-1; V gene: TRBV4-1; D gene: TRBD2; CDR3 protein: CASSLGGFGNNEQFF; CDR3 DNA: TGCGCCAGCAGCCTGGGGGGGTTCGGAAACAATGAGCAGTTCTTC
clone size: -; J gene: TRBJ2-7; V gene: TRBV11-3; D gene: -; CDR3 protein: CASSSPAIYEQYF; CDR3 DNA: TGTGCCAGCAGCTCCCCAGCAATCTACGAGCAGTACTTC
clone size: -; J gene: TRBJ2-7; V gene: TRBV4-3; D gene: -; CDR3 protein: CASSQDLGSYEQYF; CDR3 DNA: TGCGCCAGCAGCCAAGATTTGGGTTCCTACGAGCAGTACTTC
clone size: -; J gene: TRBJ2-1; V gene: TRBV4-1; D gene: -; CDR3 protein: CASSQTNSYNEQFF; CDR3 DNA: TGCGCCAGCAGCCAGACCAACAGCTACAATGAGCAGTTCTTC
clone size: -; J gene: TRBJ1-3; V gene: TRBV5-6; D gene: TRBD1; CDR3 protein: CASFRQGVSGNTIYF; CDR3 DNA: TGTGCCAGCTTTAGACAGGGGGTCTCTGGAAACACCATATATTTT
clone size: -; J gene: TRBJ2-2; V gene: TRBV10-1; D gene: -; CDR3 protein: CASTGSTGELFF; CDR3 DNA: TGCGCCAGCACCGGGTCTACCGGGGAGCTGTTTTTT
clone size: -; J gene: TRBJ2-7; V gene: TRBV11-2; D gene: TRBD1; CDR3 protein: CASGAGTGAYEQYF; CDR3 DNA: TGTGCCAGCGGCGCCGGGACAGGAGCCTACGAGCAGTACTTC
clone size: -; J gene: TRBJ2-3; V gene: TRBV6-1; D gene: -; CDR3 protein: CASSELGADTQYF; CDR3 DNA: TGTGCCAGCAGTGAATTGGGGGCAGATACGCAGTATTTT
clone size: -; J gene: TRBJ2-1; V gene: TRBV9; D gene: TRBD2; CDR3 protein: CASSVGGLAGGKEQFF; CDR3 DNA: TGTGCCAGCAGCGTTGGGGGACTAGCGGGAGGAAAGGAGCAGTTCTTC
clone size: -; J gene: TRBJ2-7; V gene: TRBV5-4; D gene: -; CDR3 protein: CASSHWGEGSYEQYF; CDR3 DNA: TGTGCCAGCAGCCATTGGGGAGAGGGGTCCTACGAGCAGTACTTC
clone size: -; J gene: TRBJ2-1; V gene: TRBV30; D gene: TRBD2; CDR3 protein: CAWLVETSSKRDEQFF; CDR3 DNA: TGTGCCTGGTTGGTGGAGACTAGCTCGAAAAGGGATGAGCAGTTCTTC
clone size: once; J gene: TRBJ1-3; V gene: TRBV5-6; D gene: -; CDR3 protein: CASSSLNTIYF; CDR3 DNA: TGTGCCAGCAGCTCCCTAAACACCATATATTTT
clone size: -; J gene: TRBJ1-4; V gene: TRBV5-1; D gene: TRBD1; CDR3 protein: CASSPYPGTGYEKLFF; CDR3 DNA: TGCGCCAGCAGCCCCTACCCCGGGACAGGGTATGAAAAACTGTTTTTT
clone size: once; J gene: TRBJ1-4; V gene: TRBV29-1; D gene: TRBD1; CDR3 protein: CSVGGTGAFNEKLFF; CDR3 DNA: TGCAGCGTTGGAGGGACAGGGGCCTTTAATGAAAAACTGTTTTTT
clone size: -; J gene: TRBJ2-7; V gene: TRBV9; D gene: -; CDR3 protein: CASSADYEQYF; CDR3 DNA: TGTGCCAGCAGCGCGGACTACGAGCAGTACTTC
clone size: -; J gene: TRBJ2-2; V gene: TRBV4-1; D gene: -; CDR3 protein: CASSRRPGQNTGELFF; CDR3 DNA: TGCGCCAGCAGCAGACGACCGGGACAGAACACCGGGGAGCTGTTTTTT
clone size: -; J gene: TRBJ2-2; V gene: TRBV7-3; D gene: -; CDR3 protein: CASSLSGYNTGELFF; CDR3 DNA: TGTGCCAGCAGCCTAAGCGGGTACAACACCGGGGAGCTGTTTTTT
clone size: -; J gene: TRBJ2-7; V gene: TRBV10-1; D gene: -; CDR3 protein: CASSESQTAYEQYF; CDR3 DNA: TGCGCCAGCAGTGAGTCACAGACAGCCTACGAGCAGTACTTC
clone size: -; J gene: TRBJ1-2; V gene: TRBV19; D gene: -; CDR3 protein: CASSMMTGFYGYTF; CDR3 DNA: TGTGCCAGTAGTATGATGACAGGTTTCTATGGCTACACCTTC
clone size: -; J gene: TRBJ1-1; V gene: TRBV13; D gene: -; CDR3 protein: CASSGGERSTEAFF; CDR3 DNA: TGTGCCAGCAGCGGCGGAGAACGAAGCACTGAAGCTTTCTTT
clone size: few; J gene: TRBJ1-1; V gene: TRBV2; D gene: -; CDR3 protein: CASMGRTNTEAFF; CDR3 DNA: TGTGCCAGCATGGGACGGACGAACACTGAAGCTTTCTTT
clone size: -; J gene: TRBJ1-3; V gene: TRBV30; D gene: -; CDR3 protein: CACHRGTNSGNTIYF; CDR3 DNA: TGTGCCTGCCACCGGGGGACCAACTCTGGAAACACCATATATTTT
clone size: -; J gene: TRBJ2-2; V gene: TRBV5-1; D gene: TRBD2; CDR3 protein: CASSVLAGANTGELFF; CDR3 DNA: TGCGCCAGCAGCGTTCTAGCGGGAGCAAACACCGGGGAGCTGTTTTTT
clone size: few; J gene: TRBJ2-7; V gene: TRBV4-2; D gene: -; CDR3 protein: CASSQEGTSSYEQYF; CDR3 DNA: TGTGCCAGCAGCCAAGAGGGTACGAGCTCCTACGAGCAGTACTTC
clone size: -; J gene: TRBJ2-3; V gene: TRBV25-1; D gene: -; CDR3 protein: CASTPAMSPDTQYF; CDR3 DNA: TGTGCCAGCACTCCCGCGATGAGCCCGGATACGCAGTATTTT
clone size: -; J gene: TRBJ1-2; V gene: TRBV30; D gene: -; CDR3 protein: CAWSVGRDGYTF; CDR3 DNA: TGTGCCTGGAGTGTAGGGAGGGATGGCTACACCTTC
clone size: -; J gene: TRBJ1-2; V gene: TRBV28; D gene: -; CDR3 protein: CASSFPGRDYGYTF; CDR3 DNA: TGTGCCAGCAGTTTCCCAGGACGGGACTATGGCTACACCTTC
clone size: -; J gene: TRBJ2-7; V gene: TRBV4-3; D gene: -; CDR3 protein: CASSQGLAGKGSRVYEQYF; CDR3 DNA: TGCGCCAGCAGCCAAGGGTTGGCGGGGAAAGGGTCTAGGGTATACGAGCAGTACTTC
clone size: -; J gene: TRBJ2-7; V gene: TRBV11-2; D gene: -; CDR3 protein: CASSLGGRDYEQYF; CDR3 DNA: TGTGCCAGCAGCTTAGGCGGGCGGGACTACGAGCAGTACTTC
clone size: -; J gene: TRBJ2-2; V gene: TRBV18; D gene: -; CDR3 protein: CASGRRDTGELFF; CDR3 DNA: TGTGCTTCTGGAAGGCGGGATACCGGGGAGCTGTTTTTT
clone size: -; J gene: TRBJ1-2; V gene: TRBV6-5; D gene: -; CDR3 protein: CASSRDGYGYTF; CDR3 DNA: TGTGCCAGCAGTCGGGACGGCTATGGCTACACCTTC
clone size: -; J gene: TRBJ1-1; V gene: TRBV28; D gene: -; CDR3 protein: CASSHSGGGNTEAFF; CDR3 DNA: TGTGCCAGCAGTCATTCGGGAGGGGGGAACACTGAAGCTTTCTTT